Each of the 27 T cell receptor beta chains below was sequenced from the same sample in a study of cytomegalovirus exposure and HLA in healthy donors. Amplification used 60 Vbeta primers and 13 Jbeta primers. Profiling relied on immunoSEQ multiplex PCR, and the TCRdb table lists in-frame clones only, not all of them. The data hold about 160,000 clones, with around 77% observed a single time. Specimen: PBMCs. All receptors come from a man aged 55 to 70 in good health and CMV-seronegative.

The chain is built from TRBV5-4 and TRBJ2-3; D call uncertain. The germline V gene has CDR1 SGHNT and CDR2 YYREEE (reference sequence). The CDR3 runs 15 residues. Trimming removed 0 bases at V and 2 bases at J, with 10 bases between. CDR3 nucleotides: TGTGCCAGCAGCTTGGGACAACGCAACACAGATACGCAGTATTTT. It codes for CASSLGQRNTDTQYF.

V gene TRBV28 combines with J gene TRBJ1-5, with D uncertain. There are 11 residues in the CDR3. Trimming took 6 bases from V and 4 from J, leaving 4 bases between them. Germline CDR1 is MDHEN and CDR2 is SYDVKM. The CDR3 sequence: CASSRNQPQHF. The CDR3 nucleotides are TGTGCCAGCAGCAGGAATCAGCCCCAGCATTTT.

The chain combines TRBV21-1 with TRBJ2-3; TRBD2, the D gene given by the table, was not confirmed from the DNA. TRBV21-1 is listed as a pseudogene. The CDR3 extends over 12 amino acids. DNA for the CDR3: TGTGCCAGCAGCAAACTCACAGATACGCAGTATTTT. Its translation: CASSKLTDTQYF.

The CDR3 reads CASSLNLGSSTDTQYF. CDR3 in DNA: TGTGCCAGCAGCTTAAATCTCGGGTCGAGCACAGATACGCAGTATTTT. The rearrangement joins TRBV7-2 to TRBJ2-3; D is uncertain. V lost 2 bases to trimming and J lost 0 bases, with 12 bases between them. Germline assignment: CDR1 SGHTA and CDR2 FQGNSA. This CDR3 is 16 amino acids long.

This chain uses TRBV15 with TRBJ2-7; 9 positions match TRBD1. Germline V lookup: CDR1 LNHNV, CDR2 YYDKDF (reference sequence). The length of the CDR3 is 14 residues. With 2 bases clipped from V and 3 bases from J, the junction kept 2 bases outside the gene matches. The CDR3 coding sequence is TGTGCCACCAGCAGACGGGACAGGGACTACGAGCAGTACTTC. This sequence encodes CATSRRDRDYEQYF.

The CDR3 reads CASSVAMGAFGANVLTF. Here the CDR3 DNA reads TGTGCCAGCAGCGTCGCGATGGGGGCGTTTGGGGCCAACGTCCTGACTTTC. The chain has TRBV5-8 and TRBJ2-6; maybe TRBD1 (6 bases). V shed 4 bases and J shed 3 bases, with 17 bases lying between them. Germline assignment: CDR1 SGHTS and CDR2 YDEGEE. The CDR3 runs 17 residues.

J is TRBJ2-2 and V is TRBV6-1; no firm D call. Germline-derived CDR1 and CDR2 are MNHNS and SASEGT. The CDR3 is 13 residues long. V dropped 7 bases and J dropped 5 bases, with 11 bases sitting between them. The CDR3 loop is CASTPEWTGELFF. Written as DNA, the CDR3 is TGTGCCAGCACCCCGGAGTGGACCGGGGAGCTGTTTTTT.

The chain is built from TRBV30 and TRBJ2-7; possible D gene TRBD2, 5 bases. Germline CDR1 and CDR2: GTSNPN and SVGIG (reference sequence). The CDR3 runs 14 residues. V lost 6 bases and J 0 bases, leaving 15 bases between the germline ends. The CDR3 here is CACKAVASSYEQYF. The DNA of the CDR3 is TGTGCCTGCAAAGCGGTAGCGAGCTCCTACGAGCAGTACTTC.

The V gene is TRBV7-8, the J gene TRBJ2-5; 8 bases are shared with TRBD2. The assigned J gene may be wrong: the sequence end matches TRBJ2-7 better. The CDR3 consists of 15 residues. Germline CDR1 is SGHVS and CDR2 is FQNEAQ. Here the CDR3 DNA reads TGTGCCAGCAGCCGAAGCGGGGGCTCTGGGGGCGAGCAGTACTTC. Protein: CASSRSGGSGGEQYF.

This clone occurred a few times. The rearrangement links TRBV7-2 to TRBJ1-4, with 7 bases aligning to TRBD1. J lost 9 bases, V lost 1 base, and 8 bases had no gene match. CDR1 SGHTA and CDR2 FQGNSA come from the germline V gene. The CDR3 is 15 residues long. The CDR3 nucleotides read TGTGCCAGCAGCTTAGGAGGAGCAGGGGGGAAAAAACTGTTTTTT. Protein: CASSLGGAGGKKLFF.

As concerns this clone: One end of the junction fails to match germline, which may point to a read error. V and J are TRBV7-9 and TRBJ2-7; tentatively, D is TRBD2 (6 bases). The CDR3 covers 17 residues. Germline V gene data show CDR1 as SEHNR and CDR2 as FQNEAQ (reference sequence). The CDR3: CSSSQARAGLGSYEQYF. The CDR3, as DNA: TGTTCCAGCAGTCAAGCCCGGGCGGGGCTAGGTTCCTACGAGCAGTACTTC.

This clone was detected only a few times. Other DNA sequences in this sample translate to the same CDR3. The CDR3 nucleotides read TGTGCCATCAGAGCGGACAGTCAAGAGACCCAGTACTTC. Encoded protein: CAIRADSQETQYF. The chain employs TRBV10-3 and TRBJ2-5; D might be TRBD1 (6 bases). The CDR3 is 13 amino acids. Between the trimmed V and J ends, which lost 6 bases and 2 bases, there was a span of 10 bases. CDR1 ENHRY and CDR2 SYGVKD come from the germline V gene.

This sequence joins TRBV11-3 and TRBJ2-3; possibly TRBD2 for D (6 bases). This CDR3 comprises 15 residues. The germline CDR1 and CDR2 sequences are SGHNT and YENEEA. Trimming left V 1 base short and J 2 bases short, with 10 bases between. The CDR3 here is CASSLGPGATDTQYF. DNA for the CDR3: TGTGCCAGCAGCTTAGGTCCGGGAGCCACAGATACGCAGTATTTT.

In its sample, this clone was seen a few times. The chain links TRBV4-3 to TRBJ2-1; a weak D match, TRBD2 (6 bases). This CDR3 has 13 residues. V dropped 2 bases and J dropped 15 bases, with 17 bases sitting between them. Germline V CDR1 and CDR2: LGHNA, YSLEER. This CDR3 is CASSQFSAEGAFF. For the CDR3, the DNA is TGCGCCAGCAGCCAATTTTCGGCGGAGGGCGCGTTCTTC.

The chain combines TRBV19 with TRBJ1-4; D is unresolved. CDR1 and CDR2 from the germline V gene are LNHDA and SQIVND (reference sequence). Trimming took off 5 bases at V and 8 bases at J, with 15 bases between the two ends. The CDR3 runs 14 residues. The CDR3, as DNA: TGTGCCAGTAGTTATCTCGGGTCGAGCGAAAAACTGTTTTTT. Protein sequence: CASSYLGSSEKLFF. The full variable domain, its missing parts supplied by reference TRBV19 and TRBJ1-4, is DGGITQSPKYLFRKEGQNVTLSCEQNLNHDAMYWYRQDPGQGLRLIYYSQIVNDFQKGDIAEGYSVSREKKESFPLTVTSAQKNPTAFYLCASSYLGSSEKLFFGSGTQLSVL.

This clone was found a few times. The chain links TRBV27 to TRBJ2-5; 7 nucleotides agree with TRBD1. J was trimmed by 4 bases and V by 8 bases; bases with no gene match: 10. This CDR3 is built from 14 residues. CDR1 is MNHEY, CDR2 SMNVEV, per germline (reference sequence). As DNA, the CDR3 is TGTGCCAGCGGATATCGACAGGGTCCAGAGACCCAGTACTTC. Protein sequence: CASGYRQGPETQYF.

The genes are TRBV25-1 and TRBJ2-5, with D unresolved. The V end lost 3 bases, the J end lost 1 base, and 12 bases lay between the germline ends. The CDR3 has 15 residues. Germline V gene lookup returns CDR1 MGHDK and CDR2 SYGVNS. The CDR3 protein is CASSDQQASQETQYF. CDR3 coding DNA: TGTGCCAGCAGTGATCAGCAGGCGAGCCAAGAGACCCAGTACTTC.

This clone was seen a few times. This chain links TRBV6-1 with TRBJ1-2; 9 bases fit TRBD1. The V and J ends lost 7 bases and 8 bases, in that order; junction bases with no gene match: 14. The CDR3 sequence is 15 residues long. Looked up from germline, CDR1 is MNHNS and CDR2 is SASEGT. In DNA, the CDR3 is TGTGCCAGCATCCACTTCTGGGACAGGGTAGGAGGCTACACCTTC. This gives the protein CASIHFWDRVGGYTF.

The gene calls are TRBV5-5 and TRBJ1-4; tentatively, D is TRBD1 (5 bases). Per germline, CDR1 SGHKS and CDR2 YYEKEE (reference sequence). CDR3 size: 13 residues. Deletions cut 4 bases from V and 7 bases from J, with 11 bases between. CDR3 amino acids: CASSGGTGEKLFF. CDR3 in DNA: TGTGCCAGCAGCGGGGGGACGGGTGAAAAACTGTTTTTT.

This clone was detected a few times. The chain recombines TRBV5-4 with TRBJ2-7; 11 nucleotides match TRBD1. The CDR3 runs to 18 residues. Germline CDR1 SGHNT, CDR2 YYREEE (reference sequence). Losses at the gene ends were 4 bases for V and 4 bases for J; bases not matched to a gene: 16. CDR3 loop: CASSAGQGANSVVYEQYF. CDR3 DNA: TGTGCCAGCAGCGCTGGACAGGGGGCTAATAGCGTGGTGTACGAGCAGTACTTC.

This clone has more than one count but fewer than ten. The genes are TRBV2 and TRBJ2-7; TRBD2 aligns across 10 bases. The germline CDR1 and CDR2 sequences are SNHLY and FYNNEI. V shed 8 bases, J shed 4 bases, and the junction held 5 bases outside the gene matches. The CDR3 runs 13 residues. CDR3 bases: TGTGCCAGCGGAAGCGGGAGGGGGTACGAGCAGTACTTC. Protein sequence: CASGSGRGYEQYF.

V is TRBV5-1 and J is TRBJ2-5; D is perhaps TRBD1 (6 bases). There are 12 residues in the CDR3. Per germline, CDR1 SGHRS and CDR2 YFSETQ. Between the trimmed V and J ends, which lost 3 bases and 5 bases, there was a span of 8 bases. CDR3 protein: CASSSQGETQYF. The CDR3 DNA follows: TGCGCCAGCAGCTCTCAGGGGGAGACCCAGTACTTC.

The chain couples TRBV29-1 to TRBJ1-1; D is undetermined. The length of the CDR3 is 12 residues. The germline V gene encodes CDR1 SQVTM and CDR2 ANQGSEA. CDR3 DNA sequence: TGCGCTGCCCGGGTATCGGACACTGAAGCTTTCTTT. It translates to CAARVSDTEAFF. Based on the CDR3 plus reference TRBV29-1 and TRBJ1-1, the full variable domain is SAVISQKPSRDICQRGTSLTIQCQVDSQVTMMFWYRQQPGQSLTLIATANQGSEATYESGFVIDKFPISRPNLTFSTLTVSNMSPEDSSIYLCAARVSDTEAFFGQGTRLTVV.

The J gene is TRBJ2-2, the V gene TRBV4-3; maybe TRBD1 (5 bases). V gave up 6 bases and J gave up 1 base, with 12 bases separating them. There are 15 residues in the CDR3. CDR1 LGHNA and CDR2 YSLEER come from the germline V gene. The CDR3 DNA reads as TGCGCCAGCAGTCAGGGTAGAGGGAACACCGGGGAGCTGTTTTTT. Amino acid sequence: CASSQGRGNTGELFF.

This rearrangement joins TRBV30 to TRBJ1-5; D perhaps matches TRBD1 (6 bases). The V end lost 7 bases, the J end lost 3 bases, and 13 bases lay between the germline ends. Germline V gene lookup returns CDR1 GTSNPN and CDR2 SVGIG (reference sequence). This CDR3 comprises 13 residues. The CDR3 sequence: CALAQGYNQPQHF. DNA for the CDR3: TGTGCCTTGGCCCAGGGGTACAATCAGCCCCAGCATTTT.

The chain links TRBV27 to TRBJ1-4; 7 positions match TRBD1. Germline V gene lookup returns CDR1 MNHEY and CDR2 SMNVEV (reference sequence). The CDR3 length is 14 residues. Losses at the gene ends were 4 bases for V and 2 bases for J; bases not matched to a gene: 1. The CDR3 reads CASSSDRTNEKLFF. The CDR3 bases are TGTGCCAGCAGTTCGGACAGGACTAATGAAAAACTGTTTTTT.

The chain carries TRBV9 and TRBJ1-1; the D gene is possibly TRBD1 (5 bases). There are 14 residues in the CDR3. V gave up 1 base and J gave up 5 bases, with 12 bases separating them. Germline CDR1 is SGDLS and CDR2 is YYNGEE. CDR3 sequence reads: CASSVPQGGTEAFF. CDR3 DNA: TGTGCCAGCAGCGTACCTCAGGGCGGAACTGAAGCTTTCTTT.